Listed below are T cell receptor beta chains from one sample, sequenced in a study of T cell responses to AZD1222 COVID-19 vaccine. Clones were read by immunoSEQ multiplex PCR, and TCRdb kept only the in-frame ones, dropping some. In the table there are 150,000 or so clones, 80% to 95% of which are singletons. Source: peripheral blood, taken on day 0 of AZD1222 vaccination. These receptors came from an adult in good health. Both conserved end residues are part of each CDR3. Fields, in order: V gene, D gene, clone size, J gene, CDR3 DNA, CDR3 protein. D genes are given only for firm matches. Size tells how often a clone was seen (once, few, many) or the class of an expanded clone, and some rows leave it out.

TRBV4-1,.,.,TRBJ1-2,TGCGCCAGCAGCCACGAACGGGTCTATGGCTACACCTTC,CASSHERVYGYTF
TRBV10-3,TRBD1,.,TRBJ1-5,TGTGCCATCAGGGGAACAGGGGAAGAGCAGCCCCAGCATTTT,CAIRGTGEEQPQHF
TRBV18,.,.,TRBJ1-3,TGTGCCAGCTCACCACGGGGGAGCACTGGAAACACCATATATTTT,CASSPRGSTGNTIYF
TRBV28,.,.,TRBJ2-5,TGTGCCAGCAGTTTTAGGCAACTGGGGGAAGAGACCCAGTACTTC,CASSFRQLGEETQYF
TRBV7-7,TRBD2,.,TRBJ2-7,TGTGCTAGCAGCCCGCGGGAGTCCGACGAGCAGTACTTC,CASSPRESDEQYF
TRBV5-1,.,.,TRBJ2-5,TGCGCCAGCAGCTATCAGCAAGAGACCCAGTACTTC,CASSYQQETQYF
TRBV27,.,.,TRBJ2-7,TGTGCCAGCAGCTCTCCACTCGCCTACGAGCAGTACTTC,CASSSPLAYEQYF
TRBV27,TRBD1,.,TRBJ1-1,TGTGCCAGCAGTTTGGGGACAGGGCCAAACACTGAAGCTTTCTTT,CASSLGTGPNTEAFF
TRBV28,.,once,TRBJ1-2,TGTGCCAGCAGGGACACAACCTATGGCTACACCTTC,CASRDTTYGYTF
TRBV9,.,.,TRBJ1-1,TGTGCCAGCAGCACCCTGACAGTGGGGGACACTGAAGCTTTCTTT,CASSTLTVGDTEAFF
TRBV7-9,.,.,TRBJ1-5,TGTGCCAGCAGTTTTAGCAATCAGCCCCAGCATTTT,CASSFSNQPQHF
TRBV7-9,TRBD2,.,TRBJ2-3,TGTGCCAGCAGCTTAGTGGCGGGGGGCCGAGATACGCAGTATTTT,CASSLVAGGRDTQYF
TRBV27,TRBD2,.,TRBJ2-3,TGTGCCAGCAGCCCGACGCCGGTGCCTAGCGGGGCCACAGATACGCAGTATTTT,CASSPTPVPSGATDTQYF
TRBV28,.,.,TRBJ2-1,TGTGCCAGCATTACCTCCGGGGGATCTTACAATGAGCAGTTCTTC,CASITSGGSYNEQFF
TRBV5-1,.,.,TRBJ2-7,TGCGCCAGCAATCGGGACACTTCCTACGAGCAGTACTTC,CASNRDTSYEQYF
TRBV11-2,.,.,TRBJ2-5,TGTGCCAGCAGCTTTTACGAGCTAGAGACCCAGTACTTC,CASSFYELETQYF
TRBV20-1,.,.,TRBJ1-1,TGCAGTGGGGGGACGAACACTGAAGCTTTCTTT,CSGGTNTEAFF
TRBV7-9,TRBD1,.,TRBJ1-4,TGTGCCAGCAGCTCCACAGGGGGTGATGAAAAACTGTTTTTT,CASSSTGGDEKLFF
TRBV27,.,.,TRBJ2-1,TGTGCCAGCAGTTTGCGGGGAAACAATGAGCAGTTCTTC,CASSLRGNNEQFF
TRBV6-6,TRBD1,.,TRBJ1-1,TGTGCCATCGGGAAGACAGGGGGCGAAGCTTTCTTT,CAIGKTGGEAFF
TRBV3-1/TRBV3-2,.,.,TRBJ1-2,TGTGCCAGCAGCCAAGAGGGGCGGGTCTATGGCTACACCTTC,CASSQEGRVYGYTF